This TCR beta chain was found in a study of cytomegalovirus exposure and HLA in healthy donors. Study-level results: TCR beta V- and J-gene trimming, according to a later analysis, was linked to a missense DCLRE1C variant. The records held CMV serostatus as the only immune exposure information.

PCR amplification relied on 60 Vbeta primers (plus 13 Jbeta primers). Per the study methods: Around 83 million unique TCR beta chains, 10 million to 14 million shared, were counted in a later analysis. Sequencing used immunoSEQ multiplex PCR; TCRdb keeps in-frame clones, though not all of them. The D gene and trimming were derived from the DNA, and the V and J assignments and clone size from that table. The data contain a few hundred thousand clones, around 80% of them seen just once; the ten biggest clones take up approximately 0.3%. This clone was detected once. Its antigen is unknown. At collection, donors were nominally healthy, but unrecorded immune exposures were probable. This CDR3 region has 16 residues. Germline V CDR1 and CDR2: GTSNPN, SVGIG (reference sequence). The V and J ends lost 1 base and 1 base respectively, with 14 bases between them.

Material for sequencing was PBMCs. This rearrangement joins TRBV30 to TRBJ2-4, with a weak D call TRBD2 (6 bases). The source of this sequence is a girl aged 2 to 10 in good health and CMV-seronegative. This CDR3 is CAWSGGAALAKNIQYF. In DNA form, the CDR3 reads TGTGCCTGGAGTGGCGGGGCAGCTCTGGCCAAAAACATTCAGTACTTC.